This T cell receptor beta chain was identified during a study of brain T cells in children with intractable seizures. Time point reported: blood from clinic visit 5 months post-surgery; TSC patient then seizure free. Unmatched junction bases numbered 6, after V lost 4 bases and J lost 6 bases. The germline V gene encodes CDR1 SGHNT and CDR2 YYREEE (reference sequence). The CDR3 sequence is 13 residues long. Using immunoSEQ multiplex PCR, the repertoire was profiled, and TCRdb retains in-frame clones only, with some absent. The profile shows about 320,000 clones, roughly 92% of them singletons. This TCR derives from a boy under three years old with tuberous sclerosis and intractable seizures. V usage is TRBV5-4 and J usage is TRBJ1-2, with 7 bases matching TRBD1. The material was peripheral blood, obtained about 5 months after surgery. The CDR3 here is CASSRTGQNGYTF. CDR3 bases: TGTGCCAGCAGCCGGACAGGACAGAATGGCTACACCTTC.